This TCR beta chain is from a study of cytomegalovirus exposure and HLA in healthy donors (TCRdb year 2017). A note on the overall study: An earlier analysis of about 560 of the donors reported about 260 Gb of sequence data and approximately 120 million unique TCR beta sequences obtained from roughly 170 million T cells. Along with the roughly 710-subject first cohort, a separate validation cohort of over a hundred different subjects was used. Every discovery cohort repertoire had been produced on one sequencing platform. Among some 410 genotyped donors of the cohort, an average of about 240,000 unique TCR beta nucleotide sequences were sequenced per donor, 15% to 20% of them non-productive. Of the approximately 370 genotyped donors, over 80% were placed in the genetic ancestry cluster associated with self-reported Caucasian donors. Typing coverage differed by locus: A, B, C, DRB1 and DQB1 were typed in about 620-640 donors, DQA1 in roughly 510, DPA1 in nearly 610, and DPB1 in approximately 450. To predict cytomegalovirus infection status, the study combined high-throughput TCR immunosequencing, statistical association of individual TCRs with disease status, and machine learning. Both class I and class II loci were covered by HLA typing, at four-digit resolution. In an earlier analysis of several hundred of the donors, high-throughput TCR beta sequencing was used to judge whether each TCR beta V gene segment behaved as functional or pseudogenic. Donor age, sex, ethnicity and CMV serostatus were compiled together with the repertoire data. Rather than drawing on any new phenotypic data, the later analysis identified candidate immune exposures from TCR beta sequences and the way those sequences occurred across donors. An early release covering some 640 HLA-typed donors comprised 250 to 350 gigabases of sequencing data and around 80 million unique TCR sequences. A later genetic analysis took genome-wide SNP genotypes for about 55% of the roughly 700 donors and used that subset as a discovery cohort. The study profiled the T cell repertoires of hundreds of subjects by immunosequencing and related them to cytomegalovirus serostatus. A later analysis re-analyzed previously published TCR beta repertoires from about 730 donors and added high-resolution HLA genotyping to study TCR occurrence patterns. The aim of the study was to test whether cataloging public T cell receptors could identify signatures of past pathogen exposure. Four or five DR-DQ haplotypes were treated as single units for association and clustering because of strong linkage in the cohort.

Study-wide conclusions, independent of this receptor: Because counts were too low, 15 to 20 rarely observed V segments, including chromosome 9 orphons, were excluded from the earlier analysis of a few hundred of the donors. In a later genetic analysis, a missense DCLRE1C variant was associated with V-gene and J-gene trimming of TCR beta chains, and the association was replicated in an independent cohort. In both the original and validation cohorts, the classifier was reported to diagnose cytomegalovirus status with high specificity and sensitivity. Most CMV-associated TCR beta chains appeared to be HLA-restricted in a later analysis, and the HLA associations seemed to be driven largely by CMV exposure. Only TCR beta chains were sequenced in this cohort, and the absence of alpha or paired-chain data limited detectable features. According to a later analysis, parvovirus B19, influenza, CMV and Epstein-Barr virus appeared linked to several top co-occurrence clusters. When HLA alleles, especially DR and DQ, strongly co-occurred, TCR associations were difficult to assign to individual alleles. In vitro tests confirmed that three of the cytomegalovirus-associated TCR beta chains recognize cytomegalovirus antigens. It was suggested by the authors that the approach could potentially be generalized to other disease states and immunological phenotypes. According to a later genetic analysis, donors in an Asian-associated ancestry cluster had fewer N-insertions in productive TCRs than the roughly 660-donor mean. A cluster of highly shared sequence variants was judged likely to represent a technical artifact of the sequencing pipeline. In an earlier analysis of 500 to 650 of the donors, most TCR beta V segments appeared in productive rearrangements about 87% or about 30% of the time, broadly matching IMGT annotations. Most TCR sequences were seen in very few donors, while some public TCRs were found in many individuals. Some IMGT-functional V segments, including TRBV6-2 and TRBV6-3, could not be told apart with the 87-base-pair reads, so those segments were excluded. Presence/absence analyses assumed roughly uniform sequencing depth across donors, an assumption that may not hold. A further reported finding was that TCR beta sequences accurately predicted the HLA-A and HLA-B alleles for most subjects in the first cohort. At a false discovery rate of 0.05, a later analysis linked 16,951 TCR beta sequences to specific HLA alleles. Correlated functional status among segregating V segments might be attributable to linkage disequilibrium, but an unknown experimental factor could not be ruled out. Immune exposure information for the cohort was limited to CMV serostatus. According to a later analysis, TCR association rates differed among HLA loci, with DRB1 alleles showing the most associated TCRs and HLA-C alleles showing the fewest. In the study, approximately 160 TCR beta chains were listed as associated with cytomegalovirus. Because HLA typing was missing for some donors at each locus, association tests included only the typed subset. Compared with equally common non-associated chains, HLA-associated TCR beta chains in a later analysis were more clonally expanded and had lower generation probabilities.

V is pruned by 5 bases and J by 1 base, leaving 5 bases of the junction without a gene match. The CDR3 runs 14 residues from the cysteine to the phenylalanine. Only the CDR3 DNA stays, 42 bases, in frame from base 1. In the germline V gene (reference sequence), CDR1 corresponds to SGHKS and CDR2 to YYEKEE. A remark on this clone: Its antigen is not yet known. No per-base quality is available; no much larger clone lies one base away.

In total, just over 650 healthy bone marrow donors made up the cohort. At the time of sampling, all cohort members were nominally healthy, though unrecorded immune exposures were likely present. The donor was CMV seropositive and was included in the group of 270 or so seropositive cohort members. A peripheral blood sample was collected from each donor, and TCR beta sequencing was performed on peripheral blood mononuclear cells. The Qiagen DNeasy Blood Extraction Kit was used to extract genomic DNA from the blood cell samples. Library generation was performed with the immunoSEQ multiplex PCR assay. The multiplex PCR relied on a mix of 60 forward primers for TCR Vbeta segments and 13 reverse primers for TCR Jbeta segments. The CDR3 region of rearranged TCR beta genes was amplified from genomic DNA with a multiplex PCR assay. The Illumina HiSeq System was used to sequence the amplified TCR beta libraries as 87-base-pair reads. In the paper's pipeline: In a later analysis, approximately 74 million unique TCR beta chains were counted across the 500 to 700 repertoires, and around 10 million of these chains were shared by at least two donors. Raw reads were error-corrected and collapsed into unique sequences with a nearest-neighbor algorithm that merged closely related sequences to remove PCR and sequencing errors. V, D and J gene segments were assigned by aligning CDR3 sequences to IMGT reference sequences. For a sequence to be retained, a match of at least six nucleotides to both a V gene segment and a J gene segment was required. Rearrangements were classified as productive when the CDR3 lacked stop codons and remained in frame with V and J, and all other rearrangements were classified as non-productive. Following IMGT convention, CDR3 was defined as the stretch from the second conserved V-encoded cysteine to the conserved J-encoded phenylalanine. The earlier analysis of about 560 of the donors excluded any sequence lacking an unambiguous match to a single V gene segment. In an earlier analysis of several hundred of the donors, V segments were called functional above 56.7% productive rearrangements and were called segregating when the between-donor standard deviation exceeded 5%. To diagnose cytomegalovirus status from the catalog of TCR beta chain sequences, a statistical classification framework was built. In a later analysis, TCR nucleotide sequences were compared against IMGT/GENE-DB human TR gene sequences so that V and J genes could be assigned. Using the TCRdist pipeline, a later analysis assigned CDR3 sequences along with most-parsimonious VDJ recombination scenarios. A later analysis defined each TCR beta chain by its CDR3 amino acid sequence plus V-gene family, and excluded reads lacking a unique V-gene family. As a way to deal with suspected cross-contamination and a sequencing artifact, a later analysis dropped over 550 nucleotide sequences that were highly shared and had low generation probability. In a later analysis, a clonal expansion index was calculated for each public chain from normalized within-repertoire ranks of inferred template counts. In a later analysis, generation probabilities were computed with a VDJ recombination model fitted to out-of-frame rearrangements, and the resulting probabilities were checked against IGoR. In a later analysis, hypergeometric tests were used to score TCR-TCR, TCR-HLA and TCR-CMV co-occurrence, with a repertoire-size bias correction applied to TCR pairs. In a later analysis, false discovery rates were estimated by permuting HLA or CMV assignments 20 times. In a later analysis, co-occurring TCRs were grouped with DBSCAN, and TCRdist sequence similarity was added when clustering was performed within HLA-allele-positive subsets. Repertoires with fewer than 30,000 or more than 120,000 public chains, plus five repertoires with anomalous nucleotide sharing, were excluded from co-occurrence clustering. TCRdb mirrors the immuneACCESS table, restricted to in-frame sequences. Some clones are absent from its copies; in checked studies, under half trace to an unresolved V gene, and the reason for the others is unknown. V, J and clone size were drawn from that table, and D and trimming were deduced from the DNA. Here the sample has about 110,000 clones; approximately 82% occur a single time. The ten largest clones add up to under 15% of the sample.

The sequenced material came from PBMCs. This receptor was obtained from a young man in good health and CMV-seropositive. The sequence joins TRBV5-5 to TRBJ1-1, and TRBD1 matches 7 of the central bases. Here the CDR3 is given as CASSRTGANTEAFF. The DNA sequence is TGTGCCAGCAGTCGGACAGGTGCGAACACTGAAGCTTTCTTT.